These 17 T cell receptor beta chains share one sample of origin, sequenced in a study of PD-1 blockade in classical Hodgkin lymphoma. Stated time point: newly diagnosed, previously untreated cHL patient sample. TCRdb's table, derived via immunoSEQ multiplex PCR, lists solely in-frame clones and lacks some. The table has approximately 70,000 clones, more than 85% seen once. The sample taken for sequencing was peripheral blood mononuclear cells (PBMCs). The receptors originated from a human donor with classical Hodgkin lymphoma.

The chain recombines TRBV7-8 with TRBJ2-7; no clear D. This CDR3 region has 15 residues. Germline V lookup: CDR1 SGHVS, CDR2 FQNEAQ. Trimming removed 0 bases from V and 1 base from J, with 10 bases in between. The CDR3 nucleotides read TGTGCCAGCAGCTTAGCGCCCCGAGTTTCCTACGAGCAGTACTTC. It yields the protein CASSLAPRVSYEQYF.

V gene TRBV5-5 combines with J gene TRBJ1-2; D is unclear. V shed 0 bases and J shed 1 base, with 7 bases lying between them. Germline CDR1 reads SGHKS; CDR2 reads YYEKEE (reference sequence). CDR3 length equals 14 residues. The CDR3 spells CASSLDTNNYGYTF. In DNA, the CDR3 is TGTGCCAGCAGCTTGGACACAAATAACTATGGCTACACCTTC.

The CDR3, as DNA: TGCACCAGCAGCCACCAATCCGGGACTAGCGGGAGAGGGCCCTACAATGAGCAGTTCTTC. Its protein is CTSSHQSGTSGRGPYNEQFF. The chain links TRBV1 to TRBJ2-1; no DNA check was done on the table's D call, TRBD2. TRBV1 is recorded as a pseudogene. The CDR3 totals 20 residues.

The chain couples TRBV6-5 to TRBJ1-1; 7 bases fit TRBD1. Germline CDR1 and CDR2: MNHEY and SVGAGI. Trimming removed 6 bases from V and 4 bases from J; junction bases left unmatched: 2. CDR3 length equals 12 residues. CDR3 DNA sequence: TGTGCCAGCAGCAACAGGGGCACTGAAGCTTTCTTT. Its protein is CASSNRGTEAFF.

This clone appeared once. The J gene is TRBJ2-3, the V gene TRBV25-1; 8 nucleotides match TRBD1. V was clipped by 4 bases and J by 8 bases; unmatched bases: 8. Germline V gene data show CDR1 as MGHDK and CDR2 as SYGVNS. This CDR3 is built from 14 residues. The CDR3 DNA reads as TGTGCCAGCAGTGGAGACAGGGGTTCGGGTACGCAGTATTTT. It encodes CASSGDRGSGTQYF.

CDR3 sequence (DNA): TGCGCCAGCAGCCAAGATAGTACAGGGATTGTGGGCTACACCTTC. It encodes CASSQDSTGIVGYTF. The chain recombines TRBV4-1 with TRBJ1-2; TRBD1 might be the D (6 bases). Germline CDR1 MGHRA, CDR2 YSYEKL. Trimming stripped 0 bases from V and 8 bases from J, with 16 bases between. CDR3 length: 15 residues.

V and J are TRBV28 and TRBJ1-4; D is perhaps TRBD1 (5 bases). This CDR3 is built from 16 residues. Germline V lookup: CDR1 MDHEN, CDR2 SYDVKM. The germline V and J ends were trimmed by 4 bases and 8 bases, with 20 bases remaining between them. For the CDR3, the DNA is TGTGCCAGCAGTTCACTCTGGCCCCTAAAGGGGGAAAAACTGTTTTTT. The encoded protein is CASSSLWPLKGEKLFF.

The chain employs TRBV27 and TRBJ2-1; TRBD1 matches 7 bases. The trim removed 1 base at V and 2 bases at J, leaving 2 bases unmatched. The CDR3 covers 15 residues. Germline V gene sequence: CDR1 MNHEY, CDR2 SMNVEV (reference sequence). DNA of the CDR3: TGTGCCAGCAGTTTATACGGACAGGCCTACAATGAGCAGTTCTTC. It yields the protein CASSLYGQAYNEQFF.

The chain carries TRBV28 and TRBJ1-1; D is perhaps TRBD1 (5 bases). Trimming pared 6 bases from V and 0 bases from J, leaving 8 bases between. From germline, CDR1 is MDHEN and CDR2 SYDVKM. The CDR3 has 13 residues. For the CDR3, the DNA is TGTGCCAGCAGGCGGGACCTGAACACTGAAGCTTTCTTT. This codes for CASRRDLNTEAFF. The full variable domain, completed using reference TRBV28 and TRBJ1-1, is DVKVTQSSRYLVKRTGEKVFLECVQDMDHENMFWYRQDPGLGLRLIYFSYDVKMKEKGDIPEGYSVSREKKERFSLILESASTNQTSMYLCASRRDLNTEAFFGQGTRLTVV.

This clone occurred once. DNA for the CDR3: TGTGCCAGCAGTCCTAGGGGACTGACTGGGGCCAACGTCCTGACTTTC. Amino acids: CASSPRGLTGANVLTF. This chain joins TRBV28 and TRBJ2-6; D might be TRBD2 (6 bases). Germline-derived CDR1 and CDR2 are MDHEN and SYDVKM. Trimming stripped 5 bases from V and 2 bases from J, with 13 bases between. This CDR3 region has 16 residues.

J is TRBJ2-1 and V is TRBV7-2, with 10 bases matching TRBD2. V lost 5 bases, J lost 3 bases, and 13 bases stayed unmatched. Per germline, CDR1 SGHTA and CDR2 FQGNSA. CDR3 length: 18 amino acids. The CDR3 DNA reads TGTGCCAGCAGCCAGAGGGGAATACGGACTAGCGGCTACAATGAGCAGTTCTTC. Translation gives CASSQRGIRTSGYNEQFF. The variable domain in full, with the rest retrieved from reference TRBV7-2 and TRBJ2-1, is GAGVSQSPSNKVTEKGKDVELRCDPISGHTALYWYRQSLGQGLEFLIYFQGNSAPDKSGLPSDRFSAERTGGSVSTLTIQRTQQEDSAVYLCASSQRGIRTSGYNEQFFGPGTRLTVL.

This chain uses TRBV19 with TRBJ1-1; D is unclear. V gave up 6 bases and J gave up 3 bases, with 17 bases separating them. The germline V gene has CDR1 LNHDA and CDR2 SQIVND (reference sequence). This CDR3 comprises 15 residues. The CDR3 sequence is CASSPLPGGYTEAFF. The DNA for the CDR3 is TGTGCCAGTAGCCCATTGCCGGGAGGTTACACTGAAGCTTTCTTT.

V and J are TRBV4-1 and TRBJ2-7; possibly TRBD1 or TRBD2 for D (5 bases each). V lost 1 base, J lost 4 bases, and 14 bases lay in between. Germline V CDR1 and CDR2: MGHRA, YSYEKL. The CDR3 loop spans 15 amino acids. Written as DNA, the CDR3 is TGCGCCAGCAGCCAAGGGTGGGGACCCGCTTACGAGCAGTACTTC. It encodes CASSQGWGPAYEQYF.

This clone was observed once. The rearrangement uses TRBV2 and TRBJ2-7; 7 nucleotides line up with TRBD2. The germline CDR1 and CDR2 sequences are SNHLY and FYNNEI. Trimming took 8 bases from V and 0 from J; bases not matched to a gene: 1. CDR3 size: 12 residues. CDR3: CASGRASYEQYF. The CDR3 DNA reads TGTGCCAGCGGGAGGGCCTCCTACGAGCAGTACTTC. Filled out from reference TRBV2 and TRBJ2-7, the complete variable domain reads EPEVTQTPSHQVTQMGQEVILRCVPISNHLYFYWYRQILGQKVEFLVSFYNNEISEKSEIFDDQFSVERPDGSNFTLKIRSTKLEDSAMYFCASGRASYEQYFGPGTRLTVT.

The rearrangement links TRBV7-8 to TRBJ1-5, with 8 nucleotides matching TRBD1. Germline assignment: CDR1 SGHVS and CDR2 FQNEAQ. V lost 5 bases, J lost 5 bases, and 5 bases stayed unmatched. The CDR3 contains 14 residues. The CDR3 sequence: CASSPGQGYQPQHF. DNA for the CDR3: TGTGCCAGCAGCCCCGGACAGGGTTATCAGCCCCAGCATTTT. Full variable domain (missing parts from reference TRBV7-8 and TRBJ1-5): GAGVSQSPRYKVAKRGQDVALRCDPISGHVSLFWYQQALGQGPEFLTYFQNEAQLDKSGLPSDRFFAERPEGSVSTLKIQRTQQEDSAVYLCASSPGQGYQPQHFGDGTRLSIL.

V usage is TRBV6-5 and J usage is TRBJ1-5; D is uncertain. Germline CDR1 is MNHEY and CDR2 is SVGAGI. The V end was cut by 0 bases, the J end by 6 bases, with 12 bases between. The CDR3 consists of 15 residues. The CDR3 bases are TGTGCCAGCAGTTACTCCAGAACGGTGGGTCAGCCCCAGCATTTT. The encoded protein is CASSYSRTVGQPQHF.

V usage is TRBV4-1 and J usage is TRBJ2-1; D gene uncertain. CDR3 length: 13 residues. From germline, CDR1 is MGHRA and CDR2 YSYEKL. Trimming removed 0 bases from V and 12 bases from J, with 12 bases in between. CDR3 residues: CASSQDQSRMQFF. DNA for the CDR3: TGCGCCAGCAGCCAAGATCAATCCCGGATGCAGTTCTTC.